The rows below give T cell receptor beta chains drawn from one sample of a study of CD8+ T cells in alopecia areata. Here immunoSEQ multiplex PCR was the method, and the copy in TCRdb shows in-frame clones only, minus some. The sample gives 120,000 or so clones, around 63% of which show up once; around 6% is in the top ten. The source material was CD4+ T cells sorted from blood, sampled at week 4, from a patient treated with tofacitinib. The receptor source for this set is a human donor with alopecia areata. Each CDR3 is given without its conserved first and last residue. Each record gives: V gene, CDR3 protein.

TRBV29-1,SVERGASNTGELF
TRBV6-5,ASSYIWGEGYT
TRBV18,ASSPSLDRRGYT
TRBV28,ASSSGDSNYGYT
TRBV11-1,ASSTRDEAF
TRBV5-1,ASSFGRGLREETQY
TRBV7-2,ASSFTAGSSYNEQF
TRBV30,AWSLSYGYT
TRBV2,ASSEDAGELF
TRBV7-2,ASSYRGRGGYT
TRBV9,ASSVKGGGELF
TRBV25-1,ASSGQGYEQY
TRBV5-6,ASSLGPQGADYTEAF
TRBV29-1,SVEDRGRRNGYT
TRBV5-1,ASSPRISTGTGNEKLF
TRBV18,ASSKGRGTYEQY
TRBV11-1,ASSPSEFRNEQF
TRBV30,AWISGRGDNEQF
TRBV7-8,ASSLVAAGGSRNEQF
TRBV15,ATSDRASGANVLT
TRBV5-4,ASSSGTKETQY
TRBV6-5,ASSSPRAGETQY
TRBV30,AWSNSETQY
TRBV5-1,ASSPGQGQETQY
TRBV10-3,AISESTGAETQY
TRBV10-3,AIRTASGGYNNEQF
TRBV9,ASSEDPRGIQY
TRBV7-2,ASSPRGTGALYGYT
TRBV30,AWSPHWTSRSNEQF
TRBV5-1,ASSIKASGPYEQY
TRBV19,ASSQDGDPYEQY
TRBV7-2,ASSFSGQVYGYT
TRBV29-1,SARARTAEGTQY
TRBV7-2,ASSPFTNQPQH